The 4 T cell receptor beta chains in this list originate from one sample, sequenced in a study of CD8 T cells in ankylosing spondylitis. General study points: Seven to nine highly homologous variants formed a TCR beta motif that appeared characteristic of ankylosing spondylitis blood.

TCRdb reanalysed the 5' RACE reads using MiXCR and keeps one entry per CDR3 protein. The data hold fewer than 650,000 distinct CDR3 sequences, with roughly 12% observed a single time. The antigens of these receptors remain unknown. The specimen was blood, either unsorted or a sorted T cell fraction (not recorded which). The origin of the receptors is a male donor with ankylosing spondylitis.

Only a few counts were recorded for this clonotype. The V gene is TRBV10-3, the J gene TRBJ2-3; 7 bases match TRBD2. The V segment lost 4 bases and the J segment 1 base; nucleotides outside the gene matches: 8. The CDR3 sequence is 16 residues long. Per germline, CDR1 ENHRY and CDR2 SYGVKD. CDR3 DNA sequence: TGTGCCATCAGTGTTCTGGCGGGAGAGGGCACAGATACGCAGTATTTT. Translating it yields CAISVLAGEGTDTQYF.

Only a few counts were recorded for this clonotype. The CDR3 is CASSIRSPSTDTQYF. The DNA of the CDR3 is TGCGCCAGCAGCATCAGGAGCCCTAGCACAGATACGCAGTATTTT. The chain links TRBV5-1 to TRBJ2-3, with D unresolved. The CDR3 contains 15 residues. Germline CDR1 SGHRS, CDR2 YFSETQ. V was trimmed by 4 bases and J by 0 bases, leaving 12 bases between them.

This sequence joins TRBV5-1 and TRBJ1-6; weak D call: TRBD1 (5 bases). Germline loops: CDR1 SGHRS, CDR2 YFSETQ. The CDR3 loop spans 13 amino acids. Trimming left V 4 bases short and J 10 bases short, with 12 bases between. The CDR3 region is CASSGQGESPLHF. CDR3 DNA: TGCGCCAGCAGCGGGCAAGGGGAGTCACCCCTCCACTTT.

This clonotype was detected only a few times. The chain combines TRBV7-2 with TRBJ1-1; D is unclear. V lost 5 bases, J lost 1 base, and 11 bases lay in between. This CDR3 is built from 14 residues. Per germline, CDR1 SGHTA and CDR2 FQGNSA. The CDR3 region is CASSRRAGNTEAFF. The DNA of the CDR3 is TGTGCCAGCAGCCGAAGGGCAGGGAACACTGAAGCTTTCTTT.